Sequencing of this T cell receptor beta chain was carried out in a study of OX40 agonist ivuxolimab in advanced cancers. General observations from the study: Normalized T-cell clonal expansion was also low in a subset of nonresponders.

In this sample, this clone turned up once. Its antigen is undetermined. Per germline, CDR1 SGHTA and CDR2 FQGNSA. There are 14 residues in the CDR3. V was pared by 3 bases and J by 8 bases, with 16 bases between. Libraries were prepared by immunoSEQ multiplex PCR; TCRdb keeps only in-frame clonotypes and omits some of them. This table has more than 70,000 clones, 85% to 95% appearing once. This receptor was identified in an adult with an advanced solid tumor such as melanoma, head and neck, liver or kidney cancer. The chain combines TRBV7-2 with TRBJ1-2; perhaps TRBD1 as D (6 bases). The sequencing here drew on CD4+ or CD8+ T cells sorted from blood, taken in a trial of the OX40 agonist ivuxolimab. For the CDR3, the DNA is TGTGCCAGCAGCTTGTTGGGGCAGCAGGGGGGCTACACCTTC. This codes for CASSLLGQQGGYTF. The full variable domain, its missing parts supplied by reference TRBV7-2 and TRBJ1-2, is GAGVSQSPSNKVTEKGKDVELRCDPISGHTALYWYRQSLGQGLEFLIYFQGNSAPDKSGLPSDRFSAERTGGSVSTLTIQRTQQEDSAVYLCASSLLGQQGGYTFGSGTRLTVV.